Included here is one TCR beta chain sequence, with context. Antigen specificity is unknown. Trimming stripped 5 bases from V and 10 bases from J, with 21 bases between. Per germline, CDR1 SGHTA and CDR2 FQGNSA. The CDR3 has 15 amino acids. The data were taken from a study of graft-versus-host responses after intestinal transplantation. In the study overall: After anti-thymocyte globulin induction, recipients took tacrolimus and steroids for two to three years. Whole-study results and caveats: Individuals who had graft-donor T cell macrochimerism had allografts that showed high graft-versus-host to host-versus-graft clonal ratios. GvH clones turned up in recipient marrow; some had shown up first in ileum or blood. Peak circulating GvH clone levels were associated with early post-transplant HvG declines.

Sequenced by immunoSEQ multiplex PCR; TCRdb stores in-frame clones only, minus some. Here the sample spans tens of thousands of clones, more than 80% being singletons. This sample comprised unstimulated CD4+ T cells sorted from spleen or lymph node cells, obtained before transplant. The gene calls are TRBV7-2 and TRBJ2-1; perhaps TRBD2 as D (6 bases). This clonotype was sampled from a human donor who was the organ donor for an intestinal transplant. In DNA, the CDR3 is TGTGCCAGCAGCCCCCCCACTAGCCTGATAGGGGAGCAGTTCTTC. Amino acid sequence: CASSPPTSLIGEQFF.